This T cell receptor (beta chain) was retrieved from a study of shared clonotypes between healthy human individuals. CD4+ cells yielded CD45RA+ naive and CD45RA-negative memory subsets. As regards this clone: Antigen: not known.

Genomic DNA (from each subset) was split evenly across several immunoSEQ plates. Profiling relied on immunoSEQ multiplex PCR, and the TCRdb table lists in-frame clones only, not all of them. The top ten hold 1.4% to 1.5% of the sample, which has roughly 1 million clones, approximately 76% seen once. Study-level findings and limits: Between several donors, naive CD4 clonotypes were shared at a level of around 5.2%.

The V end was cut by 1 base, the J end by 2 bases, with 8 bases between. This CDR3 contains 14 residues. Germline loops: CDR1 LGHNA, CDR2 YSLEER. The chain has TRBV4-3 and TRBJ1-1; D unresolved. Sequenced: memory CD4+ T cells sorted from blood. Subset denoted: CD45RA-negative fraction. The clonotype originates from a man in his late teens or twenties in good health. The CDR3, as DNA: TGCGCCAGCAGCCAAGTGGGAGTAAACACTGAAGCTTTCTTT. It translates to CASSQVGVNTEAFF.